This T cell receptor (beta chain) derives from a study of radiotherapy plus CTLA-4 blockade in lung cancer. Whole-study findings and limits: Early blood T cell clone dynamics, with interferon-beta, were reported to best predict response.

This clone was counted once. Its antigen remains unidentified. Measured with immunoSEQ multiplex PCR; TCRdb has only the in-frame clones, and not every one. The sample lists around 20,000 clones, more than 70% occurring once. This CDR3 comprises 18 residues. V shed 2 bases, J shed 3 bases, and the junction held 6 bases outside the gene matches. CDR1 and CDR2 from the germline V gene are LGHNA and YNFKEQ. The chain combines TRBV4-2 with TRBJ2-1; 14 bases match TRBD2. Sequencing was performed on peripheral blood, taken from a patient treated with radiotherapy plus ipilimumab. The source is a human donor with non-small cell lung cancer whose response to radiotherapy plus ipilimumab could not be evaluated. Written as DNA, the CDR3 is TGTGCCAGCAGCCAAATGGGACTAGCGGGGGCGGGCTACAATGAGCAGTTCTTC. This codes for CASSQMGLAGAGYNEQFF.